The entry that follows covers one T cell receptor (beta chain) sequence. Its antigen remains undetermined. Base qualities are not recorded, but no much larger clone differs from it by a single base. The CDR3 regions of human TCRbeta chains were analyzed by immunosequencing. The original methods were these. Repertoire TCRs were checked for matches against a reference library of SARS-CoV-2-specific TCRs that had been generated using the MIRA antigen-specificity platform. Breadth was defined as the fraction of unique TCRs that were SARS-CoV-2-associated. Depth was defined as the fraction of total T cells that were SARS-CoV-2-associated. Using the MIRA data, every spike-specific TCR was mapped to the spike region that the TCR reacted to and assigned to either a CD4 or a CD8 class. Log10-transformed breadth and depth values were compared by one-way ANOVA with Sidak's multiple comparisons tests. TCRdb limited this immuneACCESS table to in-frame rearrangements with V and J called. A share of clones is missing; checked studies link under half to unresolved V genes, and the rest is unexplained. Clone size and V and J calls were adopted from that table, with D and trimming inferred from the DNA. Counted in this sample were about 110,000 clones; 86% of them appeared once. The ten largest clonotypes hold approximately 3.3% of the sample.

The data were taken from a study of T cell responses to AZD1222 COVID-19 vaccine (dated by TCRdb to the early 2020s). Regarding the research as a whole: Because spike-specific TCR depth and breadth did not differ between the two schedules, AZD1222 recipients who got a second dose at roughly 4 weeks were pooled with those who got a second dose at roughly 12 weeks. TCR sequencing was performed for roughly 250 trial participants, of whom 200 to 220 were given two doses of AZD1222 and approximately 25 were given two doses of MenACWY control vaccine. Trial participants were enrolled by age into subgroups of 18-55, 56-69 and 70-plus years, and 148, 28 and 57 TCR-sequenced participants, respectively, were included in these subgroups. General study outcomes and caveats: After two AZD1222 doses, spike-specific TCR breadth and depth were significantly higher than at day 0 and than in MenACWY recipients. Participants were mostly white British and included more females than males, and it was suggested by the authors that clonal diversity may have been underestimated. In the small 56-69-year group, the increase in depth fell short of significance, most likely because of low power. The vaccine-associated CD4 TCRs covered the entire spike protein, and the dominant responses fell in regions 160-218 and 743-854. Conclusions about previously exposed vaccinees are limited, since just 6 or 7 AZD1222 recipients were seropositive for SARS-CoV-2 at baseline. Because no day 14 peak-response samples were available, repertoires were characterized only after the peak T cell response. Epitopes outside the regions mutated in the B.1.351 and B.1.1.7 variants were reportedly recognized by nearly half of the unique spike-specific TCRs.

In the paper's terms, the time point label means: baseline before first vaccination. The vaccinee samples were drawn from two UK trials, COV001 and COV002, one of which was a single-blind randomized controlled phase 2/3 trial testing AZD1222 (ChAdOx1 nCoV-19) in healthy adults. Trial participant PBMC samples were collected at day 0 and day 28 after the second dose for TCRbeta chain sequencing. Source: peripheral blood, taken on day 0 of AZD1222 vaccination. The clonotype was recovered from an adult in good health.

The DNA reads as follows: TGTGCCTGGAGTGTAACAGACTATGGCTACACCTTC. Translated, this gives CAWSVTDYGYTF. Recombination joined TRBV30 with TRBJ1-2; the D gene cannot be resolved reliably. Per the germline V gene (reference sequence), GTSNPN is the CDR1 and SVGIG is the CDR2. The junction carries 5 bases between V and J, which are trimmed by 0 bases and 3 bases respectively. Measured from the cysteine to the phenylalanine, the CDR3 is 12 residues long. Just CDR3 DNA is preserved here, 36 bases in frame from base 1.